Each of the 20 T cell receptor beta chains below was sequenced from the same sample in a study of shared clonotypes between healthy human individuals. Here immunoSEQ multiplex PCR was the method, and the copy in TCRdb shows in-frame clones only, minus some. The sample includes hundreds of thousands of clones, around two thirds seen only once; the top ten take around 1.6%. Sequenced sample: memory CD4+ T cells sorted from blood. The subset here: CD45RA-negative fraction. The receptors stem from a young woman in good health.

The rearrangement joins TRBV28 to TRBJ2-1; 9 bases fit TRBD2. The V gene end was trimmed by 8 bases and the J gene end by 9 bases; junction bases not matched to a gene: 20. Germline assignment: CDR1 MDHEN and CDR2 SYDVKM. CDR3 length: 17 residues. In DNA form, the CDR3 reads TGTGCCAGCTACTACGACGCGGGAGGGGGAGGTTCTAGTGAGCAGTTCTTC. Its protein product is CASYYDAGGGGSSEQFF.

This clone was seen more than once but under ten times. The chain couples TRBV11-2 to TRBJ2-3; the D gene is possibly TRBD2 (8 bases). Trimming pared 0 bases from V and 2 bases from J, leaving 15 bases between. In germline, CDR1 is SGHAT, CDR2 FQNNGV. The CDR3 has 17 residues. CDR3 protein: CASSLDREGANTDTQYF. CDR3 sequence (DNA): TGTGCCAGCAGCTTAGATCGGGAGGGGGCTAACACAGATACGCAGTATTTT.

V is TRBV2 and J is TRBJ2-7; D is perhaps TRBD2 (5 bases). Germline CDR1 SNHLY, CDR2 FYNNEI. Trimming pared 5 bases from V and 1 base from J, leaving 12 bases between. The CDR3 consists of 14 residues. The CDR3 reads CASSPAGFSYEQYF. CDR3 nucleotides: TGTGCCAGCAGTCCTGCGGGTTTTTCCTACGAGCAGTACTTC.

V usage is TRBV9 and J usage is TRBJ1-1; the D is unclear. Trimming took off 0 bases at V and 4 bases at J, with 10 bases between the two ends. The CDR3 consists of 14 residues. Germline CDR1 reads SGDLS; CDR2 reads YYNGEE. Here the CDR3 reads CASSVDRWATEAFF. The CDR3 DNA reads as TGTGCCAGCAGCGTAGATAGATGGGCCACTGAAGCTTTCTTT.

The chain uses TRBV29-1 and TRBJ2-3; no reliable D call. V was clipped by 3 bases and J by 1 base, with 8 bases between them. This CDR3 is 13 amino acids long. From germline, CDR1 is SQVTM and CDR2 ANQGSEA. The CDR3 sequence is CSVEAGGTDTQYF. CDR3 bases: TGCAGCGTTGAGGCCGGAGGCACAGATACGCAGTATTTT.

This chain connects TRBV5-1 to TRBJ2-7, with TRBD2 identical over 8 bases. Germline-derived CDR1 and CDR2 are SGHRS and YFSETQ. The V segment lost 4 bases and the J segment 4 bases; nucleotides outside the gene matches: 13. CDR3 length equals 16 residues. The CDR3 region has the DNA TGCGCCAGCAGCCGCGGGACGGCGGGAGGAGGGTACGAGCAGTACTTC. It encodes CASSRGTAGGGYEQYF.

This rearrangement joins TRBV2 to TRBJ1-3, with D unresolved. V was pared by 8 bases and J by 0 bases, with 8 bases between. Germline lookup yields CDR1 SNHLY and CDR2 FYNNEI. The CDR3 has 13 residues. The CDR3 nucleotides are TGTGCCAGCTCCGGGGACTCTGGAAACACCATATATTTT. This encodes CASSGDSGNTIYF.

The genes are TRBV7-8 and TRBJ2-7; 8 bases are a match to TRBD2. The CDR3 is made up of 13 amino acids. V lost 6 bases, J lost 1 base, and 2 bases stayed unmatched. Germline-derived CDR1 and CDR2 are SGHVS and FQNEAQ. The CDR3 protein is CASRLAVSYEQYF. The CDR3 bases are TGTGCCAGCAGACTAGCGGTATCCTACGAGCAGTACTTC.

The V gene is TRBV7-3, the J gene TRBJ2-1; maybe TRBD1 (5 bases). The CDR3 consists of 16 residues. Germline assignment: CDR1 SGHTA and CDR2 FQGTGA. V was clipped by 1 base and J by 2 bases, with 12 bases between them. The CDR3 here is CASSLNRAGPYNEQFF. CDR3 DNA sequence: TGTGCCAGCAGCTTAAACCGGGCAGGGCCCTACAATGAGCAGTTCTTC.

V gene TRBV19 combines with J gene TRBJ2-5; D is perhaps TRBD1 (6 bases). Trimming removed 5 bases from V and 5 bases from J, with 15 bases in between. This CDR3 is built from 14 residues. Germline assignment: CDR1 LNHDA and CDR2 SQIVND (reference sequence). The CDR3 here is CASSRGQGVETQYF. The CDR3 DNA reads as TGTGCCAGTAGTCGGGGACAAGGGGTCGAGACCCAGTACTTC. Full variable domain (missing parts from reference TRBV19 and TRBJ2-5): DGGITQSPKYLFRKEGQNVTLSCEQNLNHDAMYWYRQDPGQGLRLIYYSQIVNDFQKGDIAEGYSVSREKKESFPLTVTSAQKNPTAFYLCASSRGQGVETQYFGPGTRLLVL.

This clone has a handful of counts. The chain couples TRBV2 to TRBJ1-1; tentative D call: TRBD1 (5 bases). The CDR3 is 14 residues long. Germline V CDR1 and CDR2: SNHLY, FYNNEI. The V gene lost 6 bases and the J gene lost 3 bases, with 14 bases spanning the gap. In DNA form, the CDR3 reads TGTGCCAGCAGGGGCGATGAGGGGCACACTGAAGCTTTCTTT. It is translated as CASRGDEGHTEAFF.

The chain couples TRBV19 to TRBJ2-7, with D possibly being TRBD1 (6 bases). The germline gives CDR1 LNHDA, CDR2 SQIVND (reference sequence). The CDR3 totals 14 residues. V lost 9 bases, J lost 2 bases, and 17 bases lay in between. CDR3 in amino acids: CARNRASSTYEQYF. The CDR3, as DNA: TGTGCCAGGAACAGGGCGTCTTCTACCTACGAGCAGTACTTC.

This clone was found a few times. The rearrangement uses TRBV5-4 and TRBJ2-7; D is possibly TRBD1 (6 bases). The CDR3 loop spans 15 amino acids. Germline CDR1 and CDR2: SGHNT and YYREEE (reference sequence). V gave up 0 bases and J gave up 3 bases, with 13 bases separating them. In DNA form, the CDR3 reads TGTGCCAGCAGCTTGGGGGGAAACAGGGTCTACGAGCAGTACTTC. Its translation: CASSLGGNRVYEQYF.

The sample holds many counts of this clone. Distinct nucleotide sequences in the sample also encode this CDR3. The chain has TRBV6-1 and TRBJ1-2; no reliable D call. CDR1 is MNHNS and CDR2 is SASEGT in the germline V gene. V was pared by 5 bases and J by 4 bases, with 8 bases between. The CDR3 loop spans 12 amino acids. The CDR3 loop is CASSRGAYGYTF. The CDR3, as DNA: TGTGCCAGCAGTCGGGGAGCCTATGGCTACACCTTC.

On this clone itself: This sample also contains other DNA sequences that code for the same CDR3. This sequence joins TRBV20-1 and TRBJ2-3; D ambiguous. Trimming took 1 base from V and 6 from J, leaving 5 bases between them. From germline, CDR1 is DFQATT and CDR2 SNEGSKA (reference sequence). This CDR3 comprises 11 residues. For the CDR3, the DNA is TGCAGTGCTAGAGTGTGGGATACGCAGTATTTT. Translation: CSARVWDTQYF.

This chain uses TRBV2 with TRBJ2-7; the D gene is possibly TRBD1 (5 bases). The germline gives CDR1 SNHLY, CDR2 FYNNEI. There are 13 residues in the CDR3. The germline V and J ends were trimmed by 6 bases and 3 bases, with 12 bases remaining between them. CDR3 nucleotide sequence: TGTGCCAGCAGCGAGGACACGTTCTACGAGCAGTACTTC. This sequence encodes CASSEDTFYEQYF. The variable domain in full, with the rest retrieved from reference TRBV2 and TRBJ2-7, is EPEVTQTPSHQVTQMGQEVILRCVPISNHLYFYWYRQILGQKVEFLVSFYNNEISEKSEIFDDQFSVERPDGSNFTLKIRSTKLEDSAMYFCASSEDTFYEQYFGPGTRLTVT.

The rearrangement uses TRBV28 and TRBJ2-4; no firm D call. The CDR3 consists of 16 residues. CDR1 and CDR2 (germline): MDHEN, SYDVKM. Between the trimmed V and J ends, which lost 6 bases and 1 base, there was a span of 16 bases. The chain's CDR3 is CASSPRVGEAKNIQYF. DNA for the CDR3: TGTGCCAGCAGCCCCCGGGTTGGAGAGGCCAAAAACATTCAGTACTTC.

The chain employs TRBV27 and TRBJ1-2; 8 nucleotides match TRBD1. There are 14 residues in the CDR3. The germline V gene encodes CDR1 MNHEY and CDR2 SMNVEV (reference sequence). V dropped 1 base and J dropped 7; count of bases not matched to a gene: 5. CDR3 sequence (DNA): TGTGCCAGCAGTTTATACGACAGGGGATTTGGCTACACCTTC. Amino acid sequence: CASSLYDRGFGYTF.

This clone was counted at least ten times. The V and J genes are TRBV28 and TRBJ1-2; 11 bases agree with TRBD1. Trimming cost V 3 bases and J 4 bases; bases outside gene matches: 4. The germline V gene has CDR1 MDHEN and CDR2 SYDVKM. CDR3 length: 15 amino acids. CDR3 sequence: CASSFEDRGLYGYTF. The CDR3 DNA sequence: TGTGCCAGCAGTTTTGAGGACAGGGGGCTCTATGGCTACACCTTC.

As for this clone: Other DNA sequences within the sample encode an identical CDR3. The chain couples TRBV11-2 to TRBJ2-5; D is ambiguous. CDR1 and CDR2 (germline): SGHAT, FQNNGV. Trimming took 5 bases from V and 2 from J, leaving 6 bases between them. CDR3 size: 12 residues. The CDR3 sequence: CASSRTQETQYF. The CDR3 coding sequence is TGTGCCAGCAGCAGAACTCAAGAGACCCAGTACTTC.